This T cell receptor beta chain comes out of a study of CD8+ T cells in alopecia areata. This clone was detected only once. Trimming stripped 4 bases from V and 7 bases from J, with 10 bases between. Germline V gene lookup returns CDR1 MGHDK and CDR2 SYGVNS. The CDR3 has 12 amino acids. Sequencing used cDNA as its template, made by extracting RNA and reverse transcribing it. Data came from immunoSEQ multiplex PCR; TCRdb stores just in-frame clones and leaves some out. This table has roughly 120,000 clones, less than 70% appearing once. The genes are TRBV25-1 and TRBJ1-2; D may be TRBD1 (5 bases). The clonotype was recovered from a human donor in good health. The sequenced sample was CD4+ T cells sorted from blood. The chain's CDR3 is CASSAPGGGYTF. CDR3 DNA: TGTGCCAGCAGTGCCCCGGGGGGTGGCTACACCTTC.